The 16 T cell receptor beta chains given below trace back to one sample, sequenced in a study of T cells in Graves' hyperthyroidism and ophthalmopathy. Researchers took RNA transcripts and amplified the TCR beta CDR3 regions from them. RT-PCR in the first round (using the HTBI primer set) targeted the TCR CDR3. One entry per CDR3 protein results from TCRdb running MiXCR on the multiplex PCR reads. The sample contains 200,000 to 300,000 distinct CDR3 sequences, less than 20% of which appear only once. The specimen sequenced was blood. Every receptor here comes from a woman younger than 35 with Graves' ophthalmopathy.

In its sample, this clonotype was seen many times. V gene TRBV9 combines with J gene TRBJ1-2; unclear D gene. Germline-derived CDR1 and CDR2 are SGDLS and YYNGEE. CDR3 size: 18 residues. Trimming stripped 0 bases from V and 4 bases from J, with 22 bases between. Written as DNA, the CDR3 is TGTGCCAGCAGCGTAGGCAGTGGTGCCCCCCCAACATTCTATGGCTACACCTTC. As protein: CASSVGSGAPPTFYGYTF.

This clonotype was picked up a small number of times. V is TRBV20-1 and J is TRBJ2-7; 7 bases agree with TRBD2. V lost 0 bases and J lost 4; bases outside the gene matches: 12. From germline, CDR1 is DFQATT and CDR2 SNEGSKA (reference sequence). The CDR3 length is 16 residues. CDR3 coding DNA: TGCAGTGCTAGAGAACTTCAGCGGGGAATTCAATACGAGCAGTACTTC. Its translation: CSARELQRGIQYEQYF.

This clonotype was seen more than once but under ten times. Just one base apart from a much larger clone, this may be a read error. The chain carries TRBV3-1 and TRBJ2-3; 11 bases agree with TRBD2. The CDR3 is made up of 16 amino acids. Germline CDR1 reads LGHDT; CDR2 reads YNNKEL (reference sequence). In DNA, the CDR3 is TGTGCCGGCAGCCAATCCCTAGCGGGGGGCCGGGATACGCAGTATTTT. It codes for CAGSQSLAGGRDTQYF.

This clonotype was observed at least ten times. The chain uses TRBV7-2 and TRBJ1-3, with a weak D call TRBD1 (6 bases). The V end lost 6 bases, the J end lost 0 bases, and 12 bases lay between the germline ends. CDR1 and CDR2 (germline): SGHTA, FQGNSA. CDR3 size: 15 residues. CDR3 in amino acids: CASRAGALSGNTIYF. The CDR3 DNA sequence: TGTGCCAGCAGGGCGGGGGCCCTCTCTGGAAACACCATATATTTT.

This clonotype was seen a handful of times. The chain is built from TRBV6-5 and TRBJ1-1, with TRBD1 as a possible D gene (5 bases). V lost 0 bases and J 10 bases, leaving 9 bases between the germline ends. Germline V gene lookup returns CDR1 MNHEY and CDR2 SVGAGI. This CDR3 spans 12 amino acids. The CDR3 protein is CASSYSHQGAFF. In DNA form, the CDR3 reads TGTGCCAGCAGTTACTCTCACCAGGGAGCTTTCTTT.

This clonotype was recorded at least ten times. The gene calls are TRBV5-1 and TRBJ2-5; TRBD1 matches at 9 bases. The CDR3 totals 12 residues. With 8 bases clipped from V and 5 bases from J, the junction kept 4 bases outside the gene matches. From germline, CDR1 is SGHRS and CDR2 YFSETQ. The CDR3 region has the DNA TGCGCCAGACAGGGGGCGTGGGAGACCCAGTACTTC. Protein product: CARQGAWETQYF. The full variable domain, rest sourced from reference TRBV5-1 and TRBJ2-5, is KAGVTQTPRYLIKTRGQQVTLSCSPISGHRSVSWYQQTPGQGLQFLFEYFSETQRNKGNFPGRFSGRQFSNSRSEMNVSTLELGDSALYLCARQGAWETQYFGPGTRLLVL.

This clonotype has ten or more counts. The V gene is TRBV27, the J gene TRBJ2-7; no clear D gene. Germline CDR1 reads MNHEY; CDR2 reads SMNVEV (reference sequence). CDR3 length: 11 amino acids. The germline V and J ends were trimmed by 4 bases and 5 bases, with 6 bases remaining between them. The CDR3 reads CASSSPDEQYF. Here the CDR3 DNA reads TGTGCCAGCAGTTCCCCGGACGAGCAGTACTTC.

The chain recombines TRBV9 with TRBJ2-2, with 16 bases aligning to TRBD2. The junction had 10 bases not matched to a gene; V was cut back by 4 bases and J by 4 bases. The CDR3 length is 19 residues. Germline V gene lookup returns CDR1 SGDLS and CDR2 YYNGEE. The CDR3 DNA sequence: TGTGCCAGCAGCCTAGGGACTAGCGGGGGGGCCCGGGGCACCGGGGAGCTGTTTTTT. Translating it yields CASSLGTSGGARGTGELFF.

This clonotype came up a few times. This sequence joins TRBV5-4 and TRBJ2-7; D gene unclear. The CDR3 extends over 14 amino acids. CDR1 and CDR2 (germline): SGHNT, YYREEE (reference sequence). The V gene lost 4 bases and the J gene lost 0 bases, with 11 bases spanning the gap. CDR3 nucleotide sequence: TGTGCCAGCAGCCCCGGGCCGTTCTCCTACGAGCAGTACTTC. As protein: CASSPGPFSYEQYF.

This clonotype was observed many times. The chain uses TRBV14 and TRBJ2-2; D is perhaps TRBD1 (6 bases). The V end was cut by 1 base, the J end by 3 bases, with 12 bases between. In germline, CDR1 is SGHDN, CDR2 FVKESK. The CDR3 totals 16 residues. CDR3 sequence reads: CASSQGQGKDTGELFF. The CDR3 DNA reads TGTGCCAGCAGCCAAGGGCAGGGGAAGGACACCGGGGAGCTGTTTTTT.

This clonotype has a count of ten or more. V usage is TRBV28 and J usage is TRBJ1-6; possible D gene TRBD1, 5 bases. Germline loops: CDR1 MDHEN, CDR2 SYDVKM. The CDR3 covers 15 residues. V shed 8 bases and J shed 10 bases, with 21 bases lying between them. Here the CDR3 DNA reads TGTGCCAGCCGTGCAATAGACAGTGATTTCTCACCCCTCCACTTT. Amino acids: CASRAIDSDFSPLHF.

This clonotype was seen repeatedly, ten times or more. CDR3 DNA sequence: TGCAGTGCTAGACAGGGGCCTAATCCTAACTATGGCTACACCTTC. Its translation: CSARQGPNPNYGYTF. J is TRBJ1-2 and V is TRBV20-1, with D tentatively TRBD1 (6 bases). The germline V gene encodes CDR1 DFQATT and CDR2 SNEGSKA (reference sequence). The CDR3 has 15 residues. Trimming left V 2 bases short and J 0 bases short, with 13 bases between.

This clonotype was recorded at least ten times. The CDR3 region has the DNA TGTGCCAGCAGTTTGGTGGAAGATGAAGCTTTCTTT. It is translated as CASSLVEDEAFF. This sequence joins TRBV27 and TRBJ1-1, with D uncertain. The CDR3 consists of 12 residues. Germline V lookup: CDR1 MNHEY, CDR2 SMNVEV (reference sequence). Trimming took off 3 bases at V and 7 bases at J, with 9 bases between the two ends.

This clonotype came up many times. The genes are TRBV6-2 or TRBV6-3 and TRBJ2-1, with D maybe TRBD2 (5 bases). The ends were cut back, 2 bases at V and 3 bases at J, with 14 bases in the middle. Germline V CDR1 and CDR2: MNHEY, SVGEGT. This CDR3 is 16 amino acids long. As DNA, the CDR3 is TGTGCCAGCAGTTACCTCGCCGAGCGGTTCTACAATGAGCAGTTCTTC. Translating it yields CASSYLAERFYNEQFF.

CDR3 coding DNA: TGTGCCAGCAGCCAAGATTGGGGTGAGCAGTTCTTC. This translates into CASSQDWGEQFF. The V and J genes are TRBV14 and TRBJ2-1, with no clear D. The CDR3 spans 12 residues. Trimming took 0 bases from V and 9 from J, leaving 6 bases between them. Per germline, CDR1 SGHDN and CDR2 FVKESK.

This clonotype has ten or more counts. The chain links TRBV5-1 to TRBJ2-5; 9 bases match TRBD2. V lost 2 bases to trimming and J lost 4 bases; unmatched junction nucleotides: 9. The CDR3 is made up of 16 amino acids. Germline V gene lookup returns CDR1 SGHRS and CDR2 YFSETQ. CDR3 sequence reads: CASSFVNPGLAETQYF. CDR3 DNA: TGCGCCAGCAGCTTCGTTAACCCGGGACTAGCAGAGACCCAGTACTTC.